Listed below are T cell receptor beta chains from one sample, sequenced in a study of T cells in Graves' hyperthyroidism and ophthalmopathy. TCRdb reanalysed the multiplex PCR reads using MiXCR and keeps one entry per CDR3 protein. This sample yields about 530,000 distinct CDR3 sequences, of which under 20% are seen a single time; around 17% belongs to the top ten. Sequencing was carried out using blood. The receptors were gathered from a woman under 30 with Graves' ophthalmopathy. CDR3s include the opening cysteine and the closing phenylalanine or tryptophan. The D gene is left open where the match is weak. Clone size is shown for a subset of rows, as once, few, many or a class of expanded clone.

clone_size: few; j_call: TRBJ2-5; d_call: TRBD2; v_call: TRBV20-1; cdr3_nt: TGCAGTGCTAGTACGGGAGGGGTCCAAGAGACCCAGTACTTC; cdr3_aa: CSASTGGVQETQYF
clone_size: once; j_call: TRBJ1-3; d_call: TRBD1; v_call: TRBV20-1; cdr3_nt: TGCAGTGCTCCCAATCCGGGACAGGGGGCCCTATTCTCTGGAAACACCATATATTTT; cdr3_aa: CSAPNPGQGALFSGNTIYF
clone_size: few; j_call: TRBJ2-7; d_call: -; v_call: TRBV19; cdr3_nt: TGTGCCAGTAGTATAGGCGGGACCGGAGGAGCCTACGAGCAGTACTTC; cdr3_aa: CASSIGGTGGAYEQYF
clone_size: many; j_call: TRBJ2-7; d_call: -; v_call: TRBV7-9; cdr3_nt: TGTGCCAGCAGCCTCGGTAGGGCCCGCTACGAGCAGTACTTC; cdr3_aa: CASSLGRARYEQYF
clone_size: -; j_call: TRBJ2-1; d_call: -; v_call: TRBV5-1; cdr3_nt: TGCGCCAGCAGCCTCGAAAAGACCTCCTACAATGAGCAGTTCTTC; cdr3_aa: CASSLEKTSYNEQFF
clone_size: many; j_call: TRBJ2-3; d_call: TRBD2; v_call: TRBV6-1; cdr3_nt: TGTGCCAGCAGTTTCCGGACTAGCGGGGCCACGACAGATACGCAGTATTTT; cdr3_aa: CASSFRTSGATTDTQYF
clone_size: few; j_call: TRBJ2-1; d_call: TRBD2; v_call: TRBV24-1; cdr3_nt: TGTGCCACCAGTGATTTAATCTCCGGGGGGGCTAATGAGCAGTTCTTC; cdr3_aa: CATSDLISGGANEQFF
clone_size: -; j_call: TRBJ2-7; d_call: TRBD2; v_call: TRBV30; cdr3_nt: TGTGCCTGGAGCATGCCGGGACTAGCGGGGGGGCAGCCTGTCCACGAGCAGTACTTC; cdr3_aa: CAWSMPGLAGGQPVHEQYF
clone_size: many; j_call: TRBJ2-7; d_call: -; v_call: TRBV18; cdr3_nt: TGTGCCAGCTCACCCTTCGACACCTACGAGCAGTACTTC; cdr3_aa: CASSPFDTYEQYF
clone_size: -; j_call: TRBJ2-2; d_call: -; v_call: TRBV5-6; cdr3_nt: TGTGCCAGCAGCTTGGAAGCCATCGGGGAGCTGTTTTTT; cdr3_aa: CASSLEAIGELFF
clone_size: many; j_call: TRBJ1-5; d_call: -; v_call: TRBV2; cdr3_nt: TGTGCCAGCAGTGAAACCCCGACAATGCCCCAGCATTTT; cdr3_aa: CASSETPTMPQHF
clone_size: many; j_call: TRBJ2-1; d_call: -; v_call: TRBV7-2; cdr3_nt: TGTGCCAGCAGCTTAACTAGAGACCATGAGCAGTTCTTC; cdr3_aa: CASSLTRDHEQFF
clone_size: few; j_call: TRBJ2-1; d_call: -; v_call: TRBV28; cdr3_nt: TGTGCCAGCAGGAGGCCCACCCGCGGTGAGCAGTTCTTC; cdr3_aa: CASRRPTRGEQFF
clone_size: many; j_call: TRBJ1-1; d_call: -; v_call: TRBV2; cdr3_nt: TGTGCCAGCGTCCGAGACAGCATGAACACTGAAGCTTTCTTT; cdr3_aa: CASVRDSMNTEAFF
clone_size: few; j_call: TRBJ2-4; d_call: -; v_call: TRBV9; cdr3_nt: TGTGCCAACAACCGTAAAAACATTCAGTACTTC; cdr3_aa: CANNRKNIQYF
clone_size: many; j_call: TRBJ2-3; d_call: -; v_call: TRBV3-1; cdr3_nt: TGTGCCAGCAGCCGCGGTCCTAGCTCAACAGATACGCAGTATTTT; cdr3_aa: CASSRGPSSTDTQYF
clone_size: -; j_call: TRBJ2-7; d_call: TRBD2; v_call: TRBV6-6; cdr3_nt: TGTGCCAGCAGTTACTCGAGGTGGCGACTAGCGGGGAAGACCTACGAGCAGTACTTC; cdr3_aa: CASSYSRWRLAGKTYEQYF
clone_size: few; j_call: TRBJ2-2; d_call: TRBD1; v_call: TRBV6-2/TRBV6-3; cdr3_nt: TGTGCCAGCAGTTATTCCCAGGACAGGGTGACCGGGGAGCTGTTTTTT; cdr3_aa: CASSYSQDRVTGELFF
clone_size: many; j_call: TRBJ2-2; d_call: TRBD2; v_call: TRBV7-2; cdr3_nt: TGTGCCAGCAGCTTAGCGGGAGGGATTAACACCGGGGAGCTGTTTTTT; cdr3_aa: CASSLAGGINTGELFF
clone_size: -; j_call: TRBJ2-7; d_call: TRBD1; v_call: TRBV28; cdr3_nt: TGTGCCAGCAGTTTGATTGGGTGGACAGGGGGGGCCGAGCAGTACTTC; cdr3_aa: CASSLIGWTGGAEQYF
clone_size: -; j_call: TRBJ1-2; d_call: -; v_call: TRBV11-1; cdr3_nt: TGTGCCAGCAGCTTAGAAGGCACCCCAGTGGGTGGCTACACCTTC; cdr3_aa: CASSLEGTPVGGYTF
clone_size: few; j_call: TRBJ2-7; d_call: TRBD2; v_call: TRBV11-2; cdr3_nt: TGTGCCAGCAGCTACGGAGCGGGAGAGGGATACGAGCAGTACTTC; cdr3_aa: CASSYGAGEGYEQYF